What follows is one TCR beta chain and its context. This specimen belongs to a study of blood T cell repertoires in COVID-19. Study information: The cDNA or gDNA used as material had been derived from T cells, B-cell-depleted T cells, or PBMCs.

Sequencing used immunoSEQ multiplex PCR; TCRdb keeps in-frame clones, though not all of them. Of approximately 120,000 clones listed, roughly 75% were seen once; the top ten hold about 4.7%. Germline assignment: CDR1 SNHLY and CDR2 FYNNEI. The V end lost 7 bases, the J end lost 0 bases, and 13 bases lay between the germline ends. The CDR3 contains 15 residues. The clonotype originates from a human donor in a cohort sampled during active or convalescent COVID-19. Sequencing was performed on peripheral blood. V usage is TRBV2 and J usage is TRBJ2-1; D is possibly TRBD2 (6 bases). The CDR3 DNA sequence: TGTGCCAGCACTGGGGGGTGGAGCTCCTACAATGAGCAGTTCTTC. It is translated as CASTGGWSSYNEQFF.